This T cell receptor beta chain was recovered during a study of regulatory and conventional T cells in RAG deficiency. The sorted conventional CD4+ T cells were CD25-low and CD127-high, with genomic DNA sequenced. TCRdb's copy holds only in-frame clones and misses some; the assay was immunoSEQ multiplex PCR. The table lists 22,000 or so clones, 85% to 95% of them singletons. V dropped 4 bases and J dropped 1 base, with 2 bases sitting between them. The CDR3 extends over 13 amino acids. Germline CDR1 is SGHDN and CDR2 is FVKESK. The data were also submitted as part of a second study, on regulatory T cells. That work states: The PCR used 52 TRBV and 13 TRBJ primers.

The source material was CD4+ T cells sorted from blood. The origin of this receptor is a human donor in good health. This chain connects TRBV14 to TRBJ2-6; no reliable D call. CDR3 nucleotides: TGTGCCAGCAGCCGTTCTGGGGCCAACGTCCTGACTTTC. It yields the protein CASSRSGANVLTF.